These T cell receptor beta chains were read from a single sample in a study of STAT3 mutations in large granular lymphocyte leukemia. TCRdb keeps only in-frame clones here, not all; method: immunoSEQ multiplex PCR. The data show 20,000 to 30,000 clones, less than 95% seen once. Input material: peripheral blood mononuclear cells. These TCRs come from a man in his forties with T-cell large granular lymphocyte leukemia. Some clones in this sample may be carry-over from other donors' samples. CDR3s include the opening cysteine and the closing phenylalanine or tryptophan. D genes are given only for firm matches.

v_gene: TRBV5-4
j_gene: TRBJ2-7
d_gene: .
CDR3aa: CASRRATDSYEQYF
CDR3nt: TGTGCCAGCAGGAGAGCCACAGACTCCTACGAGCAGTACTTC

v_gene: TRBV19
j_gene: TRBJ1-1
d_gene: .
CDR3aa: CASTGRGVMNTEAFF
CDR3nt: TGTGCCAGTACAGGGCGGGGAGTAATGAACACTGAAGCTTTCTTT

v_gene: TRBV18
j_gene: TRBJ1-2
d_gene: TRBD1
CDR3aa: CASSPRTGTNYGYTF
CDR3nt: TGTGCCAGCTCACCACGGACAGGGACCAACTATGGCTACACCTTC

v_gene: TRBV5-5
j_gene: TRBJ1-6
d_gene: TRBD1
CDR3aa: CASSIAGDRQSPLHF
CDR3nt: TGTGCCAGCAGCATAGCGGGGGACAGGCAATCACCCCTCCACTTT

v_gene: TRBV7-9
j_gene: TRBJ2-1
d_gene: .
CDR3aa: CASSLDGPEQFF
CDR3nt: TGTGCCAGCAGCTTAGACGGACCGGAGCAGTTCTTC

v_gene: TRBV30
j_gene: TRBJ1-5
d_gene: .
CDR3aa: CAWSSQGSQPQHF
CDR3nt: TGTGCCTGGAGTTCCCAGGGGAGTCAGCCCCAGCATTTT

v_gene: TRBV6-5
j_gene: TRBJ1-6
d_gene: TRBD1
CDR3aa: CASSYWRQGNSPLHF
CDR3nt: TGTGCCAGCAGTTACTGGAGACAGGGTAATTCACCCCTCCACTTT

v_gene: TRBV7-9
j_gene: TRBJ2-5
d_gene: .
CDR3aa: CATVGSSPETQYF
CDR3nt: TGTGCCACCGTAGGCTCCTCCCCCGAGACCCAGTACTTC

v_gene: TRBV4-2
j_gene: TRBJ2-4
d_gene: TRBD2
CDR3aa: CASSQDVWRGGLWNIQYF
CDR3nt: TGTGCCAGCAGCCAAGATGTGTGGCGGGGGGGCCTTTGGAACATTCAGTACTTC

v_gene: TRBV25-1
j_gene: TRBJ2-7
d_gene: .
CDR3aa: CASRGPGLPYEQYF
CDR3nt: TGTGCCAGCAGGGGACCGGGACTCCCCTACGAGCAGTACTTC